This entry features one T cell receptor beta chain sequence. A junction end diverges from the germline sequence, so it may reflect a read error. The source of the sample is a study of blood T cell repertoires in COVID-19. The wider study: Italy, Spain and the United States were the sources of the convalescent and acute COVID-19 samples. PBMCs, B-cell-depleted T cells, or T cells were the source of the cDNA or gDNA that made up the material.

Germline CDR1 reads SSHAT; CDR2 reads FNYEAQ (reference sequence). The CDR3 is made up of 15 amino acids. Per the authors' pipeline: Amplifying reference gene primers gave estimates of nucleated cell counts. The repertoire was sequenced with immunoSEQ multiplex PCR; TCRdb's copy has only in-frame clones and lacks some. V, J and clone size are those of that table, while D and trimming were read from the DNA. This table holds about 28,000 clones, around nine tenths found once. Specimen: peripheral blood. This TCR was recovered from a human donor in a cohort sampled during active COVID-19. This chain links TRBV7-7 with TRBJ2-5, with 8 bases matching TRBD1. Written as DNA, the CDR3 is TGTGCTAGCAGCTTAGTACAGGGGGGTCAAGAGACCCAGTACTTC. As protein: CASSLVQGGQETQYF.